The 27 T cell receptor beta chains reported below all come from one sample, sequenced in a study of neurological immune-mediated disorders. TCRdb analysed the 5' RACE reads with MiXCR anew, one entry per CDR3 protein. The table records tens of thousands of distinct CDR3 sequences, over 5.5% of them present only once. The sample consisted of CD4+ T cells from blood. These receptors all stem from a woman under 30 with multiple sclerosis.

The sample holds many counts of this clonotype. The chain carries TRBV4-3 and TRBJ1-1; D may be TRBD1 (5 bases). Trimming left V 2 bases short and J 4 bases short, with 11 bases between. The CDR3 runs to 14 residues. CDR1 is LGHNA and CDR2 is YSLEER in the germline V gene. CDR3 loop: CASSQSDSRTEAFF. Written as DNA, the CDR3 is TGCGCCAGCAGCCAATCCGACAGCCGCACTGAAGCTTTCTTT.

This clonotype came up many times. The chain joins TRBV12-3 or TRBV12-4 to TRBJ1-1, with 8 bases lining up with TRBD1. Trimming took 5 bases from V and 5 from J; bases not matched to a gene: 7. The CDR3 sequence is 14 residues long. DNA for the CDR3: TGTGCCAGCAGTCGTTGGACAGGGAGAACTGAAGCTTTCTTT. Its protein is CASSRWTGRTEAFF.

This clonotype has ten or more counts. This rearrangement joins TRBV5-1 to TRBJ2-3; tentatively, D is TRBD2 (6 bases). Germline CDR1 and CDR2: SGHRS and YFSETQ. This CDR3 region has 15 residues. V dropped 6 bases and J dropped 7 bases, with 21 bases sitting between them. The CDR3 DNA is TGCGCCAGCATGGCGGGATCGACTGGAGGATATACGCAGTATTTT. Translated, it gives CASMAGSTGGYTQYF.

This clonotype appeared many times. The genes are TRBV20-1 and TRBJ2-3; TRBD1 agrees at 10 bases. V gave up 6 bases and J gave up 4 bases; unmatched junction bases: 7. CDR1 and CDR2 from the germline V gene are DFQATT and SNEGSKA (reference sequence). The CDR3 has 14 residues. The CDR3 spells CSAMPGQGPDTQYF. CDR3 sequence (DNA): TGCAGTGCGATGCCGGGACAGGGGCCAGATACGCAGTATTTT.

This clonotype was recorded at least ten times. The rearrangement joins TRBV9 to TRBJ1-1, with TRBD1 matching 7 bases. This CDR3 comprises 16 residues. Trimming cost V 0 bases and J 0 bases; bases outside gene matches: 5. The germline V gene encodes CDR1 SGDLS and CDR2 YYNGEE. CDR3 sequence: CASSVGVRGLNTEAFF. In DNA, the CDR3 is TGTGCCAGCAGCGTAGGAGTGAGGGGGCTGAACACTGAAGCTTTCTTT.

This clonotype showed up many times. V gene TRBV7-2 combines with J gene TRBJ1-2; 8 nucleotides match TRBD1. This CDR3 has 14 amino acids. CDR1 is SGHTA and CDR2 is FQGNSA in the germline V gene. Trimming cost V 3 bases and J 7 bases; bases outside gene matches: 7. CDR3 loop: CASSFLRGQGGYTF. CDR3 coding DNA: TGTGCCAGCAGCTTCCTCAGGGGGCAAGGTGGCTACACCTTC.

This chain links TRBV6-1 with TRBJ2-7; unclear D gene. Between the trimmed V and J ends, which lost 0 bases and 4 bases, there was a span of 13 bases. The germline V gene has CDR1 MNHNS and CDR2 SASEGT. The CDR3 consists of 15 residues. CDR3 residues: CASSEAILQQYEQYF. For the CDR3, the DNA is TGTGCCAGCAGTGAAGCGATCTTGCAGCAATACGAGCAGTACTTC.

By its share, this clonotype is medium-sized. The rearrangement joins TRBV20-1 to TRBJ2-3; D is ambiguous. The V gene lost 6 bases and the J gene lost 6 bases, with 16 bases spanning the gap. CDR1 and CDR2 (germline): DFQATT, SNEGSKA (reference sequence). There are 13 residues in the CDR3. In DNA form, the CDR3 reads TGCAGTGCACCGTCGTACTCCGTGGATACGCAGTATTTT. This translates into CSAPSYSVDTQYF.

This clonotype was detected ten times or more. This chain uses TRBV5-1 with TRBJ2-1; TRBD2 agrees at 8 bases. Germline assignment: CDR1 SGHRS and CDR2 YFSETQ. The CDR3 covers 17 residues. J was trimmed by 5 bases and V by 1 base; bases with no gene match: 11. The chain's CDR3 is CASSLSAGDGWDNEQFF. Written as DNA, the CDR3 is TGCGCCAGCAGCTTGTCAGCGGGAGATGGGTGGGACAATGAGCAGTTCTTC.

The sample holds many counts of this clonotype. This sequence joins TRBV11-2 and TRBJ2-1; D is perhaps TRBD1 (6 bases). Germline lookup yields CDR1 SGHAT and CDR2 FQNNGV. Trimming pared 7 bases from V and 2 bases from J, leaving 12 bases between. The CDR3 loop spans 14 amino acids. CDR3: CASIAGDAYNEQFF. In DNA, the CDR3 is TGTGCCAGCATCGCAGGGGATGCCTACAATGAGCAGTTCTTC.

This clonotype was counted ten times or more. V is TRBV5-8 and J is TRBJ1-5, with 11 positions matching TRBD1. CDR3 length equals 16 residues. The J segment lost 4 bases and the V segment lost 4 bases, leaving 7 bases of the junction unmatched. From germline, CDR1 is SGHTS and CDR2 YDEGEE. The CDR3 region is CASSIRTGGRNQPQHF. Here the CDR3 DNA reads TGTGCCAGCAGCATTAGGACAGGGGGCAGGAATCAGCCCCAGCATTTT.

This clonotype was observed many times. This chain links TRBV29-1 with TRBJ1-1; D is undetermined. V gave up 7 bases and J gave up 4 bases, with 10 bases separating them. The germline CDR1 and CDR2 sequences are SQVTM and ANQGSEA. There are 11 residues in the CDR3. In DNA, the CDR3 is TGCAGCGGCTTGCGGGTCACTGAAGCTTTCTTT. It translates to CSGLRVTEAFF.

This clonotype was found many times. The chain employs TRBV7-2 and TRBJ2-2; no definite D call. Trimming took 2 bases from V and 2 from J, leaving 6 bases between them. The CDR3 is 14 residues long. Looked up from germline, CDR1 is SGHTA and CDR2 is FQGNSA. DNA of the CDR3: TGTGCCAGCAGCTTATCGTATAACACCGGGGAGCTGTTTTTT. Encoded protein: CASSLSYNTGELFF.

This clonotype was seen ten or more times. The chain combines TRBV20-1 with TRBJ2-4; the D gene is possibly TRBD1 (5 bases). The germline CDR1 and CDR2 sequences are DFQATT and SNEGSKA (reference sequence). The CDR3 is 15 residues long. The germline V and J ends were trimmed by 3 bases and 0 bases, with 12 bases remaining between them. The CDR3 DNA reads as TGCAGTGCTAGTTACTGGGGCAGAGCCAAAAACATTCAGTACTTC. It yields the protein CSASYWGRAKNIQYF.

This clonotype was seen ten or more times. The rearrangement links TRBV7-2 to TRBJ1-2; 9 bases fit TRBD1. Unmatched junction bases numbered 9, after V lost 6 bases and J lost 7 bases. Germline V lookup: CDR1 SGHTA, CDR2 FQGNSA. The CDR3 covers 14 residues. CDR3 sequence reads: CASSLAQGAGGYTF. In DNA, the CDR3 is TGTGCCAGCAGTTTGGCACAGGGGGCTGGTGGCTACACCTTC.

This clonotype was observed at least ten times. V and J are TRBV4-3 and TRBJ2-4; tentative D call: TRBD1 (5 bases). The CDR3 length is 17 residues. The ends were cut back, 1 base at V and 0 bases at J, with 13 bases in the middle. Germline V gives CDR1 LGHNA, CDR2 YSLEER. CDR3 protein: CASSQGSAGLAKNIQYF. The CDR3 bases are TGCGCCAGCAGCCAAGGTTCGGCAGGGCTAGCCAAAAACATTCAGTACTTC.

This clonotype has a count of ten or more. The chain couples TRBV6-5 to TRBJ1-4; no clear D gene. This CDR3 is 15 amino acids long. Germline V gene data show CDR1 as MNHEY and CDR2 as SVGAGI. Trimming stripped 6 bases from V and 7 bases from J, with 18 bases between. CDR3 in DNA: TGTGCCAGCAGGGGCCAAGCCCGGGAGGGTGAAAAACTGTTTTTT. This translates into CASRGQAREGEKLFF.

This clonotype was observed many times. This chain joins TRBV20-1 and TRBJ2-5, with 8 bases that match TRBD2. J gave up 5 bases and V 5 bases, and 13 bases lay outside the gene matches. Germline V gene lookup returns CDR1 DFQATT and CDR2 SNEGSKA (reference sequence). The CDR3 loop spans 15 amino acids. The CDR3 DNA reads as TGCAGTGCTTCTACCGGGACTAGTTCTTGGGAGACCCAGTACTTC. It encodes CSASTGTSSWETQYF.

The table lists this clonotype with many counts. One end of the junction is discordant with germline, which a read error may explain. The genes are TRBV7-7 and TRBJ2-5; no clear D. Germline assignment: CDR1 SSHAT and CDR2 FNYEAQ (reference sequence). The CDR3 is 17 residues long. The DNA of the CDR3 is TGTGCTAGCAGCTTAGACCGTCGTTCCGCGGCCGTGGAGACCCAGTACTTC. It specifies CASSLDRRSAAVETQYF.

This clonotype has a count of ten or more. The chain is built from TRBV20-1 and TRBJ2-3, with TRBD2 matching 10 bases. CDR1 is DFQATT and CDR2 is SNEGSKA in the germline V gene (reference sequence). CDR3 length: 18 amino acids. The junction had 11 bases not matched to a gene; V was cut back by 0 bases and J by 2 bases. The chain's CDR3 is CSAREFGLAGGPTDTQYF. CDR3 nucleotide sequence: TGCAGTGCTAGAGAATTCGGTTTAGCGGGAGGACCCACAGATACGCAGTATTTT.

This clonotype was detected ten times or more. The chain is built from TRBV20-1 and TRBJ1-1; D is ambiguous. The germline CDR1 and CDR2 sequences are DFQATT and SNEGSKA (reference sequence). The CDR3 runs 13 residues. CDR3 residues: CSYGVAKNTEAFF. CDR3 nucleotide sequence: TGCAGCTACGGGGTGGCAAAAAACACTGAAGCTTTCTTT.

This clonotype was seen at least ten times. The CDR3 sequence is CSADLDRNEQYF. CDR3 DNA sequence: TGCAGTGCCGACCTGGACAGGAACGAGCAGTACTTC. The chain is built from TRBV20-1 and TRBJ2-7; TRBD1 agrees at 7 bases. This CDR3 has 12 residues. Per germline, CDR1 DFQATT and CDR2 SNEGSKA (reference sequence). The V and J ends lost 6 bases and 5 bases, in that order; junction bases with no gene match: 7.

There are many counts of this clonotype. V is TRBV6-6 and J is TRBJ1-5; 8 bases match TRBD1. Unmatched junction bases numbered 4, after V lost 6 bases and J lost 0 bases. This CDR3 is built from 15 residues. Germline CDR1 is MNHNY and CDR2 is SVGAGI (reference sequence). The CDR3 region is CASRRTGSSNQPQHF. The CDR3 bases are TGTGCCAGCAGAAGGACAGGGAGTAGCAATCAGCCCCAGCATTTT.

This clonotype has just a few counts. V and J are TRBV18 and TRBJ2-5; D possibly corresponds to TRBD1 (5 bases). Germline CDR1 is KGHSH and CDR2 is LQKENI. V dropped 4 bases and J dropped 1 base, with 10 bases sitting between them. The CDR3 is made up of 14 amino acids. CDR3 coding DNA: TGTGCCAGCTCACGGTTCAGGGCCCAAGAGACCCAGTACTTC. Translated: CASSRFRAQETQYF.

This rearrangement joins TRBV20-1 to TRBJ2-1; 10 bases match TRBD2. The germline gives CDR1 DFQATT, CDR2 SNEGSKA (reference sequence). This CDR3 is built from 15 residues. After removal of 2 bases from V and 3 bases from J, the junction contained 4 bases not matched to a gene. For the CDR3, the DNA is TGCAGTGCTAGACTAGCGGGAGATGTCTACAATGAGCAGTTCTTC. It translates to CSARLAGDVYNEQFF.

This clonotype was observed many times. The chain links TRBV5-1 to TRBJ1-3; D is uncertain. The CDR3 runs to 13 residues. V lost 6 bases, J lost 0 bases, and 7 bases lay in between. Germline V gene lookup returns CDR1 SGHRS and CDR2 YFSETQ. The chain's CDR3 is CASKESSGNTIYF. In DNA, the CDR3 is TGCGCCAGCAAGGAGAGCTCTGGAAACACCATATATTTT.

This clonotype has ten or more counts. The chain has TRBV7-2 and TRBJ2-1; 12 nucleotides line up with TRBD2. Germline values: CDR1 SGHTA, CDR2 FQGNSA. The CDR3 has 13 residues. With 6 bases clipped from V and 7 bases from J, the junction kept 1 base outside the gene matches. The CDR3 bases are TGTGCCAGCAGACTAGCGGGAGGTAATGAGCAGTTCTTC. Translated, it gives CASRLAGGNEQFF.